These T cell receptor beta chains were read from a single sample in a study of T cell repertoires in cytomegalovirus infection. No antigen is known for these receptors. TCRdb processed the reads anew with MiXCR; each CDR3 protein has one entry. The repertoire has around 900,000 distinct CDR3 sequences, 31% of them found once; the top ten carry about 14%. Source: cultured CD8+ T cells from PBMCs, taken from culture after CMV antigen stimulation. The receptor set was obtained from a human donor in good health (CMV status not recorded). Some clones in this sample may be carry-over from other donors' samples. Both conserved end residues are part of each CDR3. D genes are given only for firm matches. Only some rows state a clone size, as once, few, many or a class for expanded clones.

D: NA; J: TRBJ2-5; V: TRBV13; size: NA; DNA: TGTGCCAGCAGTTCCCGGGACATACAACAAGAGACCCAGTACTTC; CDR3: CASSSRDIQQETQYF
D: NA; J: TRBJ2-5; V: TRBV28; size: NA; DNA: TGTGCCAGCAGTTTAGCCCTAGCCGGGGAGACCCAGTACTTC; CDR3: CASSLALAGETQYF
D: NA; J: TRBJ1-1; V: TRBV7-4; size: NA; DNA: TGTGCCAGCAGCTTGGGTCACCTGGGAACTGAAGCTTTCTTT; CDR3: CASSLGHLGTEAFF
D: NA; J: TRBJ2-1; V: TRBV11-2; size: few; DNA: TGTGCCAGCAGCTTAGATCCCCCCTCGCGGGTAAACTATGAGCAGTTCTTC; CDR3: CASSLDPPSRVNYEQFF
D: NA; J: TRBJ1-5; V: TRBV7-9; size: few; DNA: TGTGCCAGCAGCTTAGGAGGTATAGGGATACATCAGCCCCAGCATTTT; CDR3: CASSLGGIGIHQPQHF
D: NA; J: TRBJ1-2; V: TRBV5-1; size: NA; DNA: TGCGCCAGCCTACAAGCAGGAGCTAACTATGGCTACACCTTC; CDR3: CASLQAGANYGYTF
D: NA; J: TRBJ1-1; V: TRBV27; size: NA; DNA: TGTGCCAGCGGATACAGGGCGGACTACACTGAAGCTTTCTTT; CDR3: CASGYRADYTEAFF
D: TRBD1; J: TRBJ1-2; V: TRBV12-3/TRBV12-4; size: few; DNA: TGTGCCAGCAGTTTACTTCCGACAGGGAACTATGGCTACACCTTC; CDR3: CASSLLPTGNYGYTF
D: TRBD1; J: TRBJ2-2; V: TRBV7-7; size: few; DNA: TGTGCTAGCAGCTTAAAGCCAGGGGGCGGCACCGGGGAGCTGTTTTTT; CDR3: CASSLKPGGGTGELFF
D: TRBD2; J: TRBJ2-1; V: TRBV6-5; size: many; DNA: TGTGCCAGCAGTTACGATACAGGACTAGGGAGCTCCTACAATGAGCAGTTCTTC; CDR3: CASSYDTGLGSSYNEQFF
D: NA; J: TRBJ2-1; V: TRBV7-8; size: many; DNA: TGTGCCAGCAAGATGACGGGGGGCGAGGTACCGGGAGAGCAGTTCTTC; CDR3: CASKMTGGEVPGEQFF
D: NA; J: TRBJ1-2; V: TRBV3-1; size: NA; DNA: TGTGCCAGCAGCCAAGAAGTTACAGGGTTTCGACGCTACACCTTC; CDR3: CASSQEVTGFRRYTF
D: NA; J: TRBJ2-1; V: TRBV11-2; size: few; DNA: TGTGCCAGCAGCGCCTGGAACAATGAGCAGTTCTTC; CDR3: CASSAWNNEQFF
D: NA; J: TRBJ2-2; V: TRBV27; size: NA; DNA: TGTGCCAGCAGCAGCGGGACAGGTTGGACCGGGGAGCTGTTTTTT; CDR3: CASSSGTGWTGELFF
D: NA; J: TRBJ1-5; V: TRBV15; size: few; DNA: TGTGCCACCAGCATCCGGGGCAATCAGCCCCAGCATTTT; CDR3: CATSIRGNQPQHF
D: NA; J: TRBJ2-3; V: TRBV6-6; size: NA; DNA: TGTGCCAGCAGGATGGGCGGAAGCACAGATACGCAGTATTTT; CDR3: CASRMGGSTDTQYF
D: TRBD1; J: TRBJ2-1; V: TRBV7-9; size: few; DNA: TGTGCCAGCAGTTCAAGACAGGGGGCGCGCAATGAGCAGTTCTTC; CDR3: CASSSRQGARNEQFF
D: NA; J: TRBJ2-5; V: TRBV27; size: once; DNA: TGTGCCAGCAGTCGATATGAGGGAGAGACCCAGTACTTC; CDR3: CASSRYEGETQYF
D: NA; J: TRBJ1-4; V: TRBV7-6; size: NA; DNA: TGTGCCAGCTCCGAGGCGGCGTCTGAAAAACTGTTTTTT; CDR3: CASSEAASEKLFF
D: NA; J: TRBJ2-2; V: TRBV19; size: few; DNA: TGTGCCACCCGCCCAAGAGGGGCCTCTACCGGGGAGCTGTTTTTT; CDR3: CATRPRGASTGELFF
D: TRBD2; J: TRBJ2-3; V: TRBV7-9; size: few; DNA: TGTGCCAGCACCATCAGTAGCGGGGGGGCGGATACGCAGTATTTT; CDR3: CASTISSGGADTQYF
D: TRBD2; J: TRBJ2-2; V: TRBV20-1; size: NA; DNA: TGCAGTGCTAGAGATCGGGGACTAGTGACCGGGGAGCTGTTTTTT; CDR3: CSARDRGLVTGELFF
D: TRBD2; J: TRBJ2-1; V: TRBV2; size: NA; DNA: TGTGCCAGCAGCGCCTACGGGGGGTCCTACAATGAGCAGTTCTTC; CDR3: CASSAYGGSYNEQFF
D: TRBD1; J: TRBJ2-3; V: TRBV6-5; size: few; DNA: TGTGCCAGCAGTTTGGGGACAGGCCCTAGCACAGATACGCAGTATTTT; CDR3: CASSLGTGPSTDTQYF
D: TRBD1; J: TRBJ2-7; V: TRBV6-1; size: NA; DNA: TGTGCCAGCAGTGAAGAAATAGTCGGACAGGGGAACTACGAGCAGTACTTC; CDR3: CASSEEIVGQGNYEQYF
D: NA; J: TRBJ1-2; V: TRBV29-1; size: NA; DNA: TGCAGCGTCGACGACTCCTCTGACTATGGCTACACCTTC; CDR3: CSVDDSSDYGYTF
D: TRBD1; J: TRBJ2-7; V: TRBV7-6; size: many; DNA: TGTGCCAGCAGCTACGGACAGGTCTACGAGCAGTACTTC; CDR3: CASSYGQVYEQYF
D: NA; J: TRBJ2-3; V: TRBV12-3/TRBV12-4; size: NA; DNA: TGTGCCAGCATGGGTAGCACAGATACGCAGTATTTT; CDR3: CASMGSTDTQYF
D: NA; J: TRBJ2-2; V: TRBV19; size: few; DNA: TGTGCCAGTAGTATAGCTTTGAGAGACACCGGGGAGCTGTTTTTT; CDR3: CASSIALRDTGELFF
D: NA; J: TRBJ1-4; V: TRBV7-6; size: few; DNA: TGTGCCAGCAGCTTACAGAATATGGGCGGACTGAATGAAAAACTGTTTTTT; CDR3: CASSLQNMGGLNEKLFF
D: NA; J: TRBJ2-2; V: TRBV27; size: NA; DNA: TGTGCCAGCACAGCGGGCGGGGAGCTGTTTTTT; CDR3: CASTAGGELFF
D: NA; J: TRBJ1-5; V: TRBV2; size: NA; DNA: TGTGCCAGCACCCGGGGCCTCGAGGGCAATCAGCCCCAGCATTTT; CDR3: CASTRGLEGNQPQHF
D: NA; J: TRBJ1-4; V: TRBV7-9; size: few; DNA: TGTGCCAGCACCCTGCGTGAAAAACTGTTTTTT; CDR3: CASTLREKLFF
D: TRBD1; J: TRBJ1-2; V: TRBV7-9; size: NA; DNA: TGTGCCAGCAGCTTAGTAGGAGGGACAGGGGAGGACTATGGCTACACCTTC; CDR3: CASSLVGGTGEDYGYTF
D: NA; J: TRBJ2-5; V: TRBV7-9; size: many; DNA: TGTGCCAGCAGCAAAAAAGAGACCCAGTACTTC; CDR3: CASSKKETQYF
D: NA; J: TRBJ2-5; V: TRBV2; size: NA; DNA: TGTGCCAGCAGTGAAGACGTCGAGACCCAGTACTTC; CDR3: CASSEDVETQYF
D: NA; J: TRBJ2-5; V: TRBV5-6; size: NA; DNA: TGTGCCAGCAGCTTGGGCCGGAGAGGGATGGTCGGGGAGACCCAGTACTTC; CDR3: CASSLGRRGMVGETQYF
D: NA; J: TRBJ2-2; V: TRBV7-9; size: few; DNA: TGTGCCAGCAGCCCTTTACAGAACACCGGGGAGCTGTTTTTT; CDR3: CASSPLQNTGELFF
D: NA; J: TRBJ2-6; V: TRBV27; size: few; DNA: TGTGCCAGCAGTTTAATTTCAGGGACTGGGGCCAACGTCCTGACTTTC; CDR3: CASSLISGTGANVLTF
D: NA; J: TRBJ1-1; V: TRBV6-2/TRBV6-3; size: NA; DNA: TGTGCCAGCGTATATTGGCCGGCAGGGGACACTGAAGCTTTCTTT; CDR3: CASVYWPAGDTEAFF
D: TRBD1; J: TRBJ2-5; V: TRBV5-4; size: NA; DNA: TGTGCCAGCAGCTTGGCCAGGGAACAGGGGCGAGAGACCCAGTACTTC; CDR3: CASSLAREQGRETQYF
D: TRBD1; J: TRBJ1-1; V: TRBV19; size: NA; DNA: TGTGCCAGTGGATCGGACAGGGGGGCGGCTTTCTTT; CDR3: CASGSDRGAAFF
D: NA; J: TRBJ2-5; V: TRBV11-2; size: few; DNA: TGTGCCAGCAGCTTAGGACCACGAGGGGAGACCCAGTACTTC; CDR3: CASSLGPRGETQYF
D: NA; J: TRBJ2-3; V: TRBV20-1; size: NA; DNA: TGCAGTGGGGTAGGACGGTTAGGAGATACGCAGTATTTT; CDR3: CSGVGRLGDTQYF
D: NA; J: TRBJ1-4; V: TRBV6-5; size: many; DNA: TGTGCCAGCAGTTACCACTCAGGCGAAAAACTGTTTTTT; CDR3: CASSYHSGEKLFF
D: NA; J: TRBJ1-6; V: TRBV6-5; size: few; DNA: TGTGCCAGCAGTTACTCCCCCGGGACACCCACCGCCCACTTT; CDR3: CASSYSPGTPTAHF
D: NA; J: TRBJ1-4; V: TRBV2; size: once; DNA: TGTGCCAGCATCAGAGTTGCAACTAATGAAAAACTGTTTTTT; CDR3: CASIRVATNEKLFF
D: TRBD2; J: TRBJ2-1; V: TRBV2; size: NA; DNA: TGTGCCAGCATCCGACAGCGGGGTGAGCAGTTCTTC; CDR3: CASIRQRGEQFF
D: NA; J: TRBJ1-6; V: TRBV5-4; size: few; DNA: TGTGCCAGCAGCTTTGAGGGGAACGAGTCACCCCTCCACTTT; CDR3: CASSFEGNESPLHF
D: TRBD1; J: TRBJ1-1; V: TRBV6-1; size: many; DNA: TGTGCCAGCAGTGAAATTGTTGAGCACTGGGACAGGGAGAACACTGAAGCTTTCTTT; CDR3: CASSEIVEHWDRENTEAFF
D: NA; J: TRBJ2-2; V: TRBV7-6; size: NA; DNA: TGTGCTAGCAGCCCCCAGGGGACGGACACCGGGGAGCTGTTTTTT; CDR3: CASSPQGTDTGELFF